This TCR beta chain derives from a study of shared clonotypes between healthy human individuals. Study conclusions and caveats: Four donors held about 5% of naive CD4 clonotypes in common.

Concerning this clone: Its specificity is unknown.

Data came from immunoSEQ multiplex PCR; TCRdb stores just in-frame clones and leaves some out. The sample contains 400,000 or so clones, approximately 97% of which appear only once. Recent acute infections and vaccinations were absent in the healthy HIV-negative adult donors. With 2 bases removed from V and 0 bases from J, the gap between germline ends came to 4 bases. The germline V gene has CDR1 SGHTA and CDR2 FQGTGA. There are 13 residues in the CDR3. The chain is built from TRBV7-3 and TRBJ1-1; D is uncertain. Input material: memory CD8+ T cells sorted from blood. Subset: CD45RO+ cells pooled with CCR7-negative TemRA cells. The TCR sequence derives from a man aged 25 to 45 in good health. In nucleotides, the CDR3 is TGTGCCAGCAGCTTATATATGAACACTGAAGCTTTCTTT. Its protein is CASSLYMNTEAFF.